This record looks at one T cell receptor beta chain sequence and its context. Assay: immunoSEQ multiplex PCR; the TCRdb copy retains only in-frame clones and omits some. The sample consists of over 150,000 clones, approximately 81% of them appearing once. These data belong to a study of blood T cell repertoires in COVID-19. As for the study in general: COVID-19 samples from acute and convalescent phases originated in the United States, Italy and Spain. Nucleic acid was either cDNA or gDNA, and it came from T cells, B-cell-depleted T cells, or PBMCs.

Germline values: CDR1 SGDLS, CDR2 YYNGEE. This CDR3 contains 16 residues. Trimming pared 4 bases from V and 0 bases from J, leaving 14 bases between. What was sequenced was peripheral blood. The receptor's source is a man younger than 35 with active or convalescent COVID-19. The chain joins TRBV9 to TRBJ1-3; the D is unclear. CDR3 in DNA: TGTGCCAGCAGCCCCCATAAAGAGAGCTCTGGAAACACCATATATTTT. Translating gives CASSPHKESSGNTIYF. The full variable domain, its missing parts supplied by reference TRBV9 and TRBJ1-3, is DSGVTQTPKHLITATGQRVTLRCSPRSGDLSVYWYQQSLDQGLQFLIQYYNGEERAKGNILERFSAQQFPDLHSELNLSSLELGDSALYFCASSPHKESSGNTIYFGEGSWLTVV.